The 30 T cell receptor beta chains presented below share a single source sample, sequenced in a study of T cells in Graves' hyperthyroidism and ophthalmopathy. Amplification of TCR beta CDR3 regions was performed using RNA transcripts as template. An initial round of RT-PCR targeting the TCR CDR3 relied on the HTBI primer set. TCRdb re-called the multiplex PCR reads through MiXCR, storing one row per CDR3 protein. The table lists 450,000 to 700,000 distinct CDR3 sequences, 40% to 55% of them singletons. Sequenced: peripheral blood or thyroid tissue (not recorded which). The receptor set was obtained from a woman younger than 35 with Graves' hyperthyroidism.

This clonotype has a count of ten or more. This sequence joins TRBV19 and TRBJ1-5; unclear D gene. Germline CDR1 LNHDA, CDR2 SQIVND (reference sequence). V was trimmed by 5 bases and J by 0 bases, leaving 11 bases between them. The CDR3 spans 15 residues. The CDR3 coding sequence is TGTGCCAGTAGTTCGGGCAAAATTAGCAATCAGCCCCAGCATTTT. It yields the protein CASSSGKISNQPQHF.

This clonotype was counted many times. The chain links TRBV29-1 to TRBJ2-5; 10 bases map to TRBD2. With V trimmed by 6 bases and J by 5 bases, 6 bases remained unmatched. Germline CDR1 reads SQVTM; CDR2 reads ANQGSEA. CDR3 size: 13 residues. CDR3 loop: CSVEREGRETQYF. The CDR3 DNA is TGCAGCGTCGAGCGGGAGGGCCGCGAGACCCAGTACTTC.

J is TRBJ1-5 and V is TRBV3-1; unclear D gene. V was trimmed by 1 base and J by 14 bases, leaving 15 bases between them. CDR1 and CDR2 (germline): LGHDT, YNNKEL (reference sequence). CDR3 size: 13 residues. The CDR3 DNA reads TGTGCCAGCAGCCAAGGACTAGCGGGAGCCGAGCATTTT. This gives the protein CASSQGLAGAEHF.

This clonotype occurred a few times. The chain links TRBV7-2 to TRBJ2-7, with 7 nucleotides matching TRBD2. The CDR3 sequence is 14 residues long. The germline V gene encodes CDR1 SGHTA and CDR2 FQGNSA. The junction had 5 bases not matched to a gene; V was cut back by 3 bases and J by 3 bases. CDR3 amino acids: CASSFGREYYEQYF. The DNA of the CDR3 is TGTGCCAGCAGCTTTGGGCGGGAGTACTACGAGCAGTACTTC. The whole variable domain, remainder taken from reference TRBV7-2 and TRBJ2-7, is GAGVSQSPSNKVTEKGKDVELRCDPISGHTALYWYRQSLGQGLEFLIYFQGNSAPDKSGLPSDRFSAERTGGSVSTLTIQRTQQEDSAVYLCASSFGREYYEQYFGPGTRLTVT.

The chain has TRBV5-6 and TRBJ1-6; 9 bases agree with TRBD1. Germline lookup yields CDR1 SGHDT and CDR2 YYEEEE. With 2 bases clipped from V and 14 bases from J, the junction kept 8 bases outside the gene matches. This CDR3 contains 14 residues. The CDR3 here is CASSFGTGLRSLHF. The CDR3 DNA is TGTGCCAGCAGCTTTGGGACAGGGCTCAGGTCCCTCCACTTT. Filled out from reference TRBV5-6 and TRBJ1-6, the complete variable domain reads DAGVTQSPTHLIKTRGQQVTLRCSPKSGHDTVSWYQQALGQGPQFIFQYYEEEERQRGNFPDRFSGHQFPNYSSELNVNALLLGDSALYLCASSFGTGLRSLHFGNGTRLTVT.

This chain connects TRBV2 to TRBJ2-5, with 10 nucleotides matching TRBD1. CDR3 length: 14 amino acids. Germline lookup yields CDR1 SNHLY and CDR2 FYNNEI. Germline trimming cut 4 bases from V and 5 bases from J; bases unmatched to any gene: 4. The CDR3 spells CASSVGQGRETQYF. The CDR3 nucleotides read TGTGCCAGCAGTGTGGGACAGGGGAGGGAGACCCAGTACTTC.

This clonotype was observed at least ten times. This chain joins TRBV6-5 and TRBJ1-2; D possibly corresponds to TRBD1 (5 bases). This CDR3 spans 16 amino acids. Germline CDR1 and CDR2: MNHEY and SVGAGI. The V end lost 0 bases, the J end lost 1 base, and 12 bases lay between the germline ends. CDR3 in DNA: TGTGCCAGCAGTTACTCGTTGGCAGGGATTAACTATGGCTACACCTTC. Translated: CASSYSLAGINYGYTF.

Comment on this clonotype: Being one base from a much bigger clone, this may be a read error. The J gene is TRBJ1-2, the V gene TRBV2; D is uncertain. CDR3 length: 17 residues. The germline V gene encodes CDR1 SNHLY and CDR2 FYNNEI. Written as DNA, the CDR3 is TGTGCCAGCAGTGAAGCGCTTTGGGCTTCCGGAGGCTATAGCTACACCTTC. Encoded protein: CASSEALWASGGYSYTF. The variable domain in full, with the rest retrieved from reference TRBV2 and TRBJ1-2, is EPEVTQTPSHQVTQMGQEVILRCVPISNHLYFYWYRQILGQKVEFLVSFYNNEISEKSEIFDDQFSVERPDGSNFTLKIRSTKLEDSAMYFCASSEALWASGGYSYTFGSGTRLTVV.

The chain carries TRBV20-1 and TRBJ2-1, with 13 nucleotides matching TRBD2. This CDR3 region has 14 residues. Germline lookup yields CDR1 DFQATT and CDR2 SNEGSKA (reference sequence). Trimming took 5 bases from V and 8 from J; bases not matched to a gene: 6. The CDR3 is CSAPGLAGFDEQFF. CDR3 DNA: TGCAGTGCTCCGGGACTAGCGGGATTCGATGAGCAGTTCTTC.

V is TRBV5-4 and J is TRBJ2-7, with TRBD2 matching over 14 bases. V shed 2 bases and J 3 bases; nucleotides not matched to a gene: 7. This CDR3 has 17 residues. The V gene's germline CDR1 is SGHNT and CDR2 YYREEE (reference sequence). DNA for the CDR3: TGTGCCAGCAGCTTAGGGGTGACTAGCGGGAGGGACTACGAGCAGTACTTC. Encoded protein: CASSLGVTSGRDYEQYF. Full variable domain (missing parts from reference TRBV5-4 and TRBJ2-7): ETGVTQSPTHLIKTRGQQVTLRCSSQSGHNTVSWYQQALGQGPQFIFQYYREEENGRGNFPPRFSGLQFPNYSSELNVNALELDDSALYLCASSLGVTSGRDYEQYFGPGTRLTVT.

This clonotype was seen only a few times. The V call is TRBV5-1, the J call TRBJ2-1; tentative D call: TRBD2 (5 bases). This CDR3 is 15 amino acids long. CDR1 is SGHRS and CDR2 is YFSETQ in the germline V gene. Trimming removed 8 bases from V and 9 bases from J, with 24 bases in between. In nucleotides, the CDR3 is TGCGCCAGTGGTAGGCGGCCAAACGACGCGGGTGAGCAGTTCTTC. Protein product: CASGRRPNDAGEQFF.

This chain uses TRBV5-1 with TRBJ2-5; no reliable D call. This CDR3 spans 13 amino acids. Germline CDR1 reads SGHRS; CDR2 reads YFSETQ. The V and J ends lost 5 bases and 5 bases respectively, with 13 bases between them. This chain's CDR3 is CASRQAASETQYF. Here the CDR3 DNA reads TGCGCCAGCAGGCAGGCGGCATCCGAGACCCAGTACTTC. Full variable domain (missing parts from reference TRBV5-1 and TRBJ2-5): KAGVTQTPRYLIKTRGQQVTLSCSPISGHRSVSWYQQTPGQGLQFLFEYFSETQRNKGNFPGRFSGRQFSNSRSEMNVSTLELGDSALYLCASRQAASETQYFGPGTRLLVL.

This clonotype was counted at least ten times. The J gene is TRBJ2-2, the V gene TRBV5-1; 13 nucleotides agree with TRBD2. Germline V gene sequence: CDR1 SGHRS, CDR2 YFSETQ. Trimming removed 7 bases from V and 4 bases from J; junction bases left unmatched: 1. CDR3 length: 14 amino acids. The CDR3 loop is CASWTSGSTGELFF. CDR3 DNA: TGCGCCAGCTGGACTAGCGGGAGCACCGGGGAGCTGTTTTTT.

This clonotype was picked up many times. This chain links TRBV2 with TRBJ1-2; D gene ambiguous. Germline CDR1 is SNHLY and CDR2 is FYNNEI. V lost 6 bases and J lost 1, with 9 bases in between. The CDR3 covers 13 residues. The CDR3 nucleotides read TGTGCCAGCAGCCGCAGCCTTAACTATGGCTACACCTTC. Its translation: CASSRSLNYGYTF.

The chain is built from TRBV14 and TRBJ2-5, with D perhaps matching TRBD1 (6 bases). Deletions cut 1 base from V and 3 bases from J, with 9 bases between. CDR1 and CDR2 (germline): SGHDN, FVKESK. The CDR3 spans 14 residues. This CDR3 reads CASSQGGGEETQYF. For the CDR3, the DNA is TGTGCCAGCAGCCAAGGAGGGGGAGAAGAGACCCAGTACTTC.

About this clonotype: This could be a read error, since a much larger clone is one nucleotide away. This chain links TRBV7-4 with TRBJ2-7; tentative D call: TRBD2 (5 bases). There are 14 residues in the CDR3. CDR1 is SGHVT, CDR2 SQSDAQ, per germline. The CDR3 DNA reads as TGTGCCAGCACCGCTACTAGATCCACTGGTGAGCAGTGCTTC. This codes for CASTATRSTGEQCF.

The CDR3 reads CASSFGGSSTEAFF. The CDR3 DNA sequence: TGTGCCAGCAGCTTCGGAGGGAGTAGCACTGAAGCTTTCTTT. The chain is built from TRBV7-9 and TRBJ1-1, with D unresolved. The CDR3 covers 14 residues. The germline V gene encodes CDR1 SEHNR and CDR2 FQNEAQ (reference sequence). The V gene lost 3 bases and the J gene lost 4 bases, with 12 bases spanning the gap.

V and J are TRBV2 and TRBJ1-3; 10 bases map to TRBD1. Germline V gene sequence: CDR1 SNHLY, CDR2 FYNNEI. The CDR3 runs to 15 residues. V lost 6 bases and J lost 4; bases outside the gene matches: 6. The CDR3 DNA reads TGTGCCAGCAGACATGACAGGGGGCTCGGAAACACCATATATTTT. Translated, it gives CASRHDRGLGNTIYF.

At least ten counts were recorded for this clonotype. The chain joins TRBV9 to TRBJ2-2; 15 nucleotides line up with TRBD2. Trimming took 4 bases from V and 6 from J; bases not matched to a gene: 7. The CDR3 consists of 17 residues. CDR1 is SGDLS and CDR2 is YYNGEE in the germline V gene. The CDR3 is CASSRTSGRGQSGELFF. Written as DNA, the CDR3 is TGTGCCAGCAGCCGGACTAGCGGGAGGGGTCAGTCCGGGGAGCTGTTTTTT.

This clonotype has only one observation. The chain uses TRBV2 and TRBJ2-5; D gene unclear. With the DNA end fitting TRBJ1-2 better, the J assignment may be wrong. The CDR3 is 13 amino acids. The germline gives CDR1 SNHLY, CDR2 FYNNEI. CDR3 DNA: TGTGCCAGCAGTGAGGACTGGCAAGGAGGCTACACCTTC. Its protein product is CASSEDWQGGYTF.

This clonotype was observed a few times. The CDR3 nucleotides read TGTGCCAGCAGCTTCTACCGGGACAGGGGGAAAGGCTACACCTTC. Amino acid sequence: CASSFYRDRGKGYTF. V and J are TRBV5-8 and TRBJ1-2, with 11 bases fitting TRBD1. J was trimmed by 8 bases and V by 2 bases; bases with no gene match: 8. In germline, CDR1 is SGHTS, CDR2 YDEGEE. The CDR3 is 15 residues long.

This clonotype was recorded at least ten times. The chain carries TRBV29-1 and TRBJ2-1; D may be TRBD1 (6 bases). Trimming shortened V by 6 bases and J by 5 bases, and 8 bases separated the two germline ends. This CDR3 has 11 residues. The germline V gene has CDR1 SQVTM and CDR2 ANQGSEA. In DNA form, the CDR3 reads TGCAGCGTAAACAGGGACAATGAGCAGTTCTTC. This encodes CSVNRDNEQFF.

This clonotype was observed many times. The rearrangement joins TRBV7-2 to TRBJ1-5; the D gene is possibly TRBD1 (6 bases). V was shortened by 5 bases and J by 6 bases, with 11 bases between the two germline ends. The V gene's germline CDR1 is SGHTA and CDR2 FQGNSA. The CDR3 is made up of 13 amino acids. The CDR3 sequence: CASSPEGGQPQHF. In DNA, the CDR3 is TGTGCCAGCAGCCCAGAAGGGGGTCAGCCCCAGCATTTT.

Ten or more counts support this clonotype. The V call is TRBV7-9, the J call TRBJ1-1; TRBD1 matches 9 bases. With V trimmed by 5 bases and J by 4 bases, 8 bases remained unmatched. This CDR3 has 15 residues. Germline V lookup: CDR1 SEHNR, CDR2 FQNEAQ (reference sequence). Here the CDR3 DNA reads TGTGCCAGCAGCGGCCCCGGGACAGGGAGCACTGAAGCTTTCTTT. Residues: CASSGPGTGSTEAFF.

The chain is built from TRBV29-1 and TRBJ2-1; TRBD2 matches at 12 bases. The CDR3 loop spans 14 amino acids. Germline lookup yields CDR1 SQVTM and CDR2 ANQGSEA. The J segment lost 9 bases and the V segment lost 6 bases, leaving 9 bases of the junction unmatched. CDR3 coding DNA: TGCAGCGTACGTGGACTAGCGGGAAGAGTTGAGCAGTTCTTC. Protein product: CSVRGLAGRVEQFF.

Only a few counts were recorded for this clonotype. This sequence joins TRBV2 and TRBJ2-7; perhaps TRBD1 as D (8 bases). The CDR3 loop spans 13 amino acids. Germline-derived CDR1 and CDR2 are SNHLY and FYNNEI. The CDR3 region is CALTGGGPYEQYF. Here the CDR3 DNA reads TGTGCTCTTACAGGGGGAGGGCCCTACGAGCAGTACTTC.

This chain uses TRBV20-1 with TRBJ2-7; tentatively, D is TRBD2 (6 bases). Trimming removed 6 bases from V and 5 bases from J, with 14 bases in between. This CDR3 has 12 residues. Germline CDR1 and CDR2: DFQATT and SNEGSKA (reference sequence). As DNA, the CDR3 is TGCAGTGCGAGGACGGGAGTTCACGAGCAGTACTTC. Protein product: CSARTGVHEQYF.

There are many counts of this clonotype. The rearrangement uses TRBV29-1 and TRBJ2-5, with D perhaps TRBD1 (5 bases). Trimming took 6 bases from V and 5 from J, leaving 16 bases between them. The CDR3 is made up of 13 amino acids. The germline V gene has CDR1 SQVTM and CDR2 ANQGSEA. CDR3 region: CSVDSPAGETQYF. The CDR3, as DNA: TGCAGCGTCGACAGTCCCGCAGGGGAGACCCAGTACTTC.

This clonotype was observed a handful of times. The chain combines TRBV19 with TRBJ1-1; D uncertain. Germline lookup yields CDR1 LNHDA and CDR2 SQIVND (reference sequence). The CDR3 length is 13 residues. The V end was cut by 8 bases, the J end by 11 bases, with 21 bases between. CDR3: CASSRGPSDSAFF. CDR3 nucleotide sequence: TGTGCCAGTTCCCGCGGGCCATCGGATAGTGCTTTCTTT.

This clonotype was counted many times. The V gene is TRBV9, the J gene TRBJ2-7, with D maybe TRBD1 (6 bases). CDR3 size: 14 residues. The V end was cut by 0 bases, the J end by 9 bases, with 16 bases between. Germline lookup yields CDR1 SGDLS and CDR2 YYNGEE. The CDR3 region is CASSVEDSSFGQYF. The CDR3 nucleotides read TGTGCCAGCAGCGTAGAGGACAGTAGTTTCGGGCAGTACTTC.